The 13 T cell receptor beta chains reported below all come from one sample, sequenced in a study of PD-1 blockade in mismatch repair-deficient tumors. Sequencing was performed with immunoSEQ multiplex PCR; in TCRdb, only in-frame clones are kept and a portion is missing. The sample includes around 25,000 clones, approximately 83% of them seen just once. Sequencing used peripheral blood, obtained 12 weeks after starting pembrolizumab. These receptors originate from an adult with mismatch repair-deficient cancer.

The chain uses TRBV11-2 and TRBJ1-4, with D unclear. The V and J ends lost 2 bases and 7 bases respectively, with 14 bases between them. Per the germline V gene, CDR1 is SGHAT and CDR2 is FQNNGV. The CDR3 length is 15 residues. CDR3 amino acids: CASSLTVPTGEKLFF. In DNA form, the CDR3 reads TGTGCCAGCAGCTTAACGGTCCCCACCGGTGAAAAACTGTTTTTT.

CDR3 region: CASSQTLGQGGEKLFF. CDR3 DNA sequence: TGTGCCAGCAGCCAAACATTAGGACAGGGCGGAGAAAAACTGTTTTTT. This chain uses TRBV4-2 with TRBJ1-4, with 8 bases that match TRBD1. The V gene's germline CDR1 is LGHNA and CDR2 YNFKEQ. This CDR3 region has 16 residues. The ends lost 2 bases at V and 8 bases at J; junction bases unmatched: 10.

The chain links TRBV5-1 to TRBJ1-4; possibly TRBD1 for D (6 bases). Germline CDR1 SGHRS, CDR2 YFSETQ. This CDR3 spans 16 amino acids. V lost 2 bases to trimming and J lost 2 bases, with 13 bases between them. The CDR3, as DNA: TGCGCCAGCAGCTTTGGGTGGACAGCTACTAATGAAAAACTGTTTTTT. Translated, it gives CASSFGWTATNEKLFF.

This clone was observed a handful of times. The chain joins TRBV7-9 to TRBJ2-7; 9 nucleotides agree with TRBD1. CDR1 is SEHNR and CDR2 is FQNEAQ in the germline V gene (reference sequence). V lost 4 bases, J lost 5 bases, and 9 bases stayed unmatched. The CDR3 is 15 residues long. The CDR3 loop is CASSWPGQGSHEQYF. The DNA of the CDR3 is TGTGCCAGCAGCTGGCCGGGACAGGGTTCCCACGAGCAGTACTTC.

V gene TRBV6-1 combines with J gene TRBJ2-3, with D maybe TRBD2 (6 bases). The CDR3 consists of 14 residues. Germline values: CDR1 MNHNS, CDR2 SASEGT. V was cut by 10 bases and J by 3 bases, with 17 bases left in between. CDR3 protein: CATKRAWGTDTQYF. The CDR3 DNA sequence: TGTGCCACCAAGCGGGCGTGGGGTACAGATACGCAGTATTTT.

About this clone: The identical CDR3 is also encoded by other nucleotide sequences in the sample. The V and J genes are TRBV6-4 and TRBJ2-3, with TRBD1 identical over 8 bases. Germline CDR1 reads MRHNA; CDR2 reads SNTAGT. The CDR3 is 14 amino acids. V dropped 0 bases and J dropped 4; count of bases not matched to a gene: 0. The DNA for the CDR3 is TGTGCCAGCAGTGACTCACAGGGGGCAGATACGCAGTATTTT. It is translated as CASSDSQGADTQYF.

The chain uses TRBV6-5 and TRBJ2-5; no clear D. Germline V CDR1 and CDR2: MNHEY, SVGAGI. The CDR3 totals 14 residues. V was trimmed by 8 bases and J by 1 base, leaving 14 bases between them. CDR3 in DNA: TGTGCCAGCGGCCGGCCCACCATCCAAGAGACCCAGTACTTC. Translated: CASGRPTIQETQYF.

This rearrangement joins TRBV7-9 to TRBJ2-1, with TRBD1 as a possible D gene (5 bases). V dropped 5 bases and J dropped 9 bases, with 17 bases sitting between them. This CDR3 has 14 amino acids. The V gene's germline CDR1 is SEHNR and CDR2 FQNEAQ (reference sequence). CDR3 sequence reads: CASSLREIGVEQFF. The CDR3 nucleotides are TGTGCCAGCAGCCTAAGAGAGATAGGGGTTGAGCAGTTCTTC.

This chain uses TRBV28 with TRBJ2-2; 9 bases are a match to TRBD1. The V gene's germline CDR1 is MDHEN and CDR2 SYDVKM. Losses at the gene ends were 4 bases for V and 5 bases for J; bases not matched to a gene: 5. This CDR3 is 15 amino acids long. CDR3 nucleotides: TGTGCCAGCAGTTCGGGACAGGGTGGTACCGGGGAGCTGTTTTTT. This gives the protein CASSSGQGGTGELFF.

The genes are TRBV4-3 and TRBJ2-7; 9 nucleotides agree with TRBD1. V gave up 0 bases and J gave up 4 bases; unmatched junction bases: 4. The CDR3 has 15 residues. Germline V CDR1 and CDR2: LGHNA, YSLEER. In DNA, the CDR3 is TGCGCCAGCAGCCAAGAGGGACAGGGTGGGTACGAGCAGTACTTC. Translated: CASSQEGQGGYEQYF.

The chain has TRBV7-9 and TRBJ2-3; no clear D. Germline CDR1 reads SEHNR; CDR2 reads FQNEAQ (reference sequence). This CDR3 is built from 14 residues. Trimming removed 3 bases from V and 1 base from J, with 8 bases in between. The CDR3 loop is CASSFRLGTDTQYF. CDR3 nucleotide sequence: TGTGCCAGCAGCTTCAGACTCGGCACAGATACGCAGTATTTT.

The chain carries TRBV5-1 and TRBJ2-7; 8 positions match TRBD1. After removal of 0 bases from V and 6 bases from J, the junction contained 5 bases not matched to a gene. CDR3 size: 14 residues. Germline V gene sequence: CDR1 SGHRS, CDR2 YFSETQ. In DNA, the CDR3 is TGCGCCAGCAGCTTGGGCCAGGGGGCAAGCGAGCAGTACTTC. Translating gives CASSLGQGASEQYF.

This chain joins TRBV18 and TRBJ2-5; D not certain. The V gene lost 2 bases and the J gene lost 6 bases, with 4 bases spanning the gap. The CDR3 covers 11 residues. CDR1 and CDR2 (germline): KGHSH, LQKENI. CDR3 bases: TGTGCCAGCTCACCAAAACAGACCCAGTACTTC. It specifies CASSPKQTQYF. Combining the CDR3 with reference TRBV18 and TRBJ2-5 gives the whole variable domain NAGVMQNPRHLVRRRGQEARLRCSPMKGHSHVYWYRQLPEEGLKFMVYLQKENIIDESGMPKERFSAEFPKEGPSILRIQQVVRGDSAAYFCASSPKQTQYFGPGTRLLVL.